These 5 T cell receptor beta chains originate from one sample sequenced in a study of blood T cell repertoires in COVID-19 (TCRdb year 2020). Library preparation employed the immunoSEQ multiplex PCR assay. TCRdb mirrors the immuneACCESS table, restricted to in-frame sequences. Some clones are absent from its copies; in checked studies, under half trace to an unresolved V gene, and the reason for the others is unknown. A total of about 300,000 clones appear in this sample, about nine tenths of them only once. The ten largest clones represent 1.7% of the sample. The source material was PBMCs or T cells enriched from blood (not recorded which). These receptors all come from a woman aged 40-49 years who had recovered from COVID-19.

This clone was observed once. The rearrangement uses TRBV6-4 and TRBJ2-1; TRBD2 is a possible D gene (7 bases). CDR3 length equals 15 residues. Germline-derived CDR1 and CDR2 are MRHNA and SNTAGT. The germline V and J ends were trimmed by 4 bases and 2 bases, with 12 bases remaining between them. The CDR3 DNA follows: TGTGCCAGCAGTGTGGAGGGGGGGCCCTACAATGAGCAGTTCTTC. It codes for CASSVEGGPYNEQFF.

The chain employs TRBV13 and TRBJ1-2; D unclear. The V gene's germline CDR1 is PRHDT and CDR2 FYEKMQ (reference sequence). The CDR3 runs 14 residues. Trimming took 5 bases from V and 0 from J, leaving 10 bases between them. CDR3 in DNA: TGTGCCAGCAGCCGCTATCCTACTAACTATGGCTACACCTTC. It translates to CASSRYPTNYGYTF. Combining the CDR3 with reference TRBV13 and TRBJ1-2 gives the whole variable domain AAGVIQSPRHLIKEKRETATLKCYPIPRHDTVYWYQQGPGQDPQFLISFYEKMQSDKGSIPDRFSAQQFSDYHSELNMSSLELGDSALYFCASSRYPTNYGYTFGSGTRLTVV.

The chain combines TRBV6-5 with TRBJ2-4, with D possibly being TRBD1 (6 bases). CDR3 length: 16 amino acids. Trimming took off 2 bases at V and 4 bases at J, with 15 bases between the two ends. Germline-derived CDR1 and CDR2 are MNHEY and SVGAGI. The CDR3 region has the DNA TGTGCCAGCAGTTACCTGGTTAGGACAGAAAAAAACATTCAGTACTTC. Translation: CASSYLVRTEKNIQYF.

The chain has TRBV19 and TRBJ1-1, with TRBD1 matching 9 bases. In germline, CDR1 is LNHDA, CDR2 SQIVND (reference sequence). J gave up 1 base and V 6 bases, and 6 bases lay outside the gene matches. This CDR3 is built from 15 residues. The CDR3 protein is CASRIQGAPNTEAFF. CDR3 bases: TGTGCCAGTAGAATACAGGGGGCCCCGAACACTGAAGCTTTCTTT.

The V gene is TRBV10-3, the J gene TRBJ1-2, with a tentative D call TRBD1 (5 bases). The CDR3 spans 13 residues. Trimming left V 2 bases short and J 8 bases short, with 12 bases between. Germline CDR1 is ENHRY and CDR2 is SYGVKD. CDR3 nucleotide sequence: TGTGCCATCAGTGAGAGGACACTCGACGGCTACACCTTC. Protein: CAISERTLDGYTF.